The sequence of this TCR beta chain was determined in a study of metastatic and nonmetastatic thyroid tumors. Study-level findings and limits: As reported, TCR beta diversity in blood and tumor was significantly higher in malignant thyroid tumors than in benign nodules.

TCRdb reanalyzed the PCR reads with MiXCR. The sample carries about 9,600 clones, approximately 31% recorded once. Concerning this clone itself: The antigen is unknown.

Thyroid surgery had not been preceded by any treatment in any patient. The sequenced sample was tumor tissue. This TCR derives from a female donor with papillary thyroid cancer or a benign thyroid nodule (not recorded which). Some clones in this sample may be carry-over from other donors' samples.

CDR3 DNA sequence: TGCAGTGCTAGGCTGGCGGGGCGGGACACCGGGGAGCTGTTTTTT. The encoded protein is CSARLAGRDTGELFF. This chain links TRBV20-1 with TRBJ2-2, with D perhaps TRBD2 (6 bases). Trimming took off 3 bases at V and 3 bases at J, with 14 bases between the two ends. The germline V gene has CDR1 DFQATT and CDR2 SNEGSKA (reference sequence). The CDR3 runs 15 residues.